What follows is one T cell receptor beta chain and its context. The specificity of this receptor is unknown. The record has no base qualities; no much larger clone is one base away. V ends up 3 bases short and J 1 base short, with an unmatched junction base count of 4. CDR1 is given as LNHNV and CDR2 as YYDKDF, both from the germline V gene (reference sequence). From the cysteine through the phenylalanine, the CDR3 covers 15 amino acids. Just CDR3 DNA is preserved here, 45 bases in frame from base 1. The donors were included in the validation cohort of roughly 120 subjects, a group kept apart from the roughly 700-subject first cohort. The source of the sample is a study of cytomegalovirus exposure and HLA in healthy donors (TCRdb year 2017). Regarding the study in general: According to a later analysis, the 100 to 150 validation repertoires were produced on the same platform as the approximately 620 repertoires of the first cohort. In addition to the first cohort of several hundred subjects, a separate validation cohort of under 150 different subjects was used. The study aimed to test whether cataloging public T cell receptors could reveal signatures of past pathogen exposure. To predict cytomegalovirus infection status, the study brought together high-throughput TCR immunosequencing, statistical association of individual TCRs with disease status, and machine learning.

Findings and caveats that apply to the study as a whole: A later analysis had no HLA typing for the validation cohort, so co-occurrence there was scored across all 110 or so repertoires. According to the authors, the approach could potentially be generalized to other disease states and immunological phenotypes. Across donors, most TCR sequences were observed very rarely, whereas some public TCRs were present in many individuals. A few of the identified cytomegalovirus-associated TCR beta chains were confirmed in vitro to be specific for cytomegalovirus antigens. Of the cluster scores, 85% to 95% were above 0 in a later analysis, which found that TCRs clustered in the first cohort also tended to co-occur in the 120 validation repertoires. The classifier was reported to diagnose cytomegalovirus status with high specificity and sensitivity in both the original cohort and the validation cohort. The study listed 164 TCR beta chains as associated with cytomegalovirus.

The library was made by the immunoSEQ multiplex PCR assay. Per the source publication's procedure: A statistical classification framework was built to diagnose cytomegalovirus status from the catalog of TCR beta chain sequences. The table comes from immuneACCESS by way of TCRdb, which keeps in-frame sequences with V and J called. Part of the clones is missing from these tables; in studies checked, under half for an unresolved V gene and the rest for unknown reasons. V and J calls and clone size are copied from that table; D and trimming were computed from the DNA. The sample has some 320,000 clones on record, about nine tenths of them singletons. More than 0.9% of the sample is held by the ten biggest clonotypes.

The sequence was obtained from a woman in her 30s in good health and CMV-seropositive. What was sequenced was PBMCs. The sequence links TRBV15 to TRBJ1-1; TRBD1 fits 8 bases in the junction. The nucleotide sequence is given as TGTGCCACCAGCAGGGAAGGGACAGGGAACACTGAAGCTTTCTTT. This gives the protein CATSREGTGNTEAFF.